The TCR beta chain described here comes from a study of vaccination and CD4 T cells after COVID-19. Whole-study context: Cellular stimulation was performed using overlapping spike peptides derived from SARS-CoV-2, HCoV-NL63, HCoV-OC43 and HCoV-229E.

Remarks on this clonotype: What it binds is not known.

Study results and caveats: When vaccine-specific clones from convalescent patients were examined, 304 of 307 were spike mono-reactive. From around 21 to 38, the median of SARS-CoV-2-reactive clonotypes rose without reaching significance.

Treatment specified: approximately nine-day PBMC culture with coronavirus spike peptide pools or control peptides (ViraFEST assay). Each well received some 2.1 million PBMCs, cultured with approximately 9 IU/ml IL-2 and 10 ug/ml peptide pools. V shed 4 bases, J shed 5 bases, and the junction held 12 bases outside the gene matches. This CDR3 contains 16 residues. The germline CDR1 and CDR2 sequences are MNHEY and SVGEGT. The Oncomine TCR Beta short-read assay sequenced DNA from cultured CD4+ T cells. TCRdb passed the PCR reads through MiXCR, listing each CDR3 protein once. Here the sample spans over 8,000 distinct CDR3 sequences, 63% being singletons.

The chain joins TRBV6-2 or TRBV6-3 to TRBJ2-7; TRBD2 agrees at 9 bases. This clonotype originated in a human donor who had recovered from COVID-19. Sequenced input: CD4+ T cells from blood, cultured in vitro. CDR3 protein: CASSSPGGRAINEQYF. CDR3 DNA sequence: TGTGCCAGCAGTTCCCCTGGCGGGAGGGCCATCAACGAGCAGTACTTC.